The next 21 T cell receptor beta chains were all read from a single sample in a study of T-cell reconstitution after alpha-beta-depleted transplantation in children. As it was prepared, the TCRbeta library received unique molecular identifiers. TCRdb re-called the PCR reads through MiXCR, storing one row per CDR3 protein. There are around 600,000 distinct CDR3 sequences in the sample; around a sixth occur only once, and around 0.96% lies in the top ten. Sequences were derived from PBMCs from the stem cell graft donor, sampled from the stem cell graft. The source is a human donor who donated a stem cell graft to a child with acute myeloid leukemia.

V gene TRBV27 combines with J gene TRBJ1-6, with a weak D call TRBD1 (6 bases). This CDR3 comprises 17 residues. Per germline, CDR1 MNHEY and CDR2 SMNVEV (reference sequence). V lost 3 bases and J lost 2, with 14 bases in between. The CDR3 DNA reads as TGTGCCAGCAGTTTCTCCCCCGGACAGACCTATAATTCACCCCTCCACTTT. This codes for CASSFSPGQTYNSPLHF.

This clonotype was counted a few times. CDR3 in amino acids: CASSLEGWRATEAFF. CDR3 bases: TGTGCCAGCAGCTTGGAAGGATGGAGGGCGACTGAAGCTTTCTTT. The rearrangement links TRBV5-6 to TRBJ1-1; D remains unclear. The V end lost 0 bases, the J end lost 5 bases, and 14 bases lay between the germline ends. From germline, CDR1 is SGHDT and CDR2 YYEEEE. The CDR3 runs 15 residues.

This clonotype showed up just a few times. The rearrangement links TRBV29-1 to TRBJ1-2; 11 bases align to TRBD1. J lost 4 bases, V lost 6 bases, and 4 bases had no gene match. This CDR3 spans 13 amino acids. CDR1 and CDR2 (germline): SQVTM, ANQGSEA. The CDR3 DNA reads TGCAGCGTGGGGACAGGGGGGACCTATGGCTACACCTTC. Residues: CSVGTGGTYGYTF.

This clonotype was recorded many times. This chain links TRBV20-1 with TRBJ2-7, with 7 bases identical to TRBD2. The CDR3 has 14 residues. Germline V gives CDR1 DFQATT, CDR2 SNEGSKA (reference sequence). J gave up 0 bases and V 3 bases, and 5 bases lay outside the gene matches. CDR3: CSASSSGSSYEQYF. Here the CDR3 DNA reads TGCAGTGCTAGTAGTAGCGGGTCCTCCTACGAGCAGTACTTC.

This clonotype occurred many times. DNA of the CDR3: TGCAGCGTACAGGGTTCAGGCTATGGCTACACCTTC. It specifies CSVQGSGYGYTF. The chain employs TRBV29-1 and TRBJ1-2; TRBD1 might be the D (6 bases). This CDR3 comprises 12 residues. Trimming took 6 bases from V and 4 from J, leaving 12 bases between them. Germline CDR1 and CDR2: SQVTM and ANQGSEA. The full variable domain, with the rest looked up from reference TRBV29-1 and TRBJ1-2, is SAVISQKPSRDICQRGTSLTIQCQVDSQVTMMFWYRQQPGQSLTLIATANQGSEATYESGFVIDKFPISRPNLTFSTLTVSNMSPEDSSIYLCSVQGSGYGYTFGSGTRLTVV.

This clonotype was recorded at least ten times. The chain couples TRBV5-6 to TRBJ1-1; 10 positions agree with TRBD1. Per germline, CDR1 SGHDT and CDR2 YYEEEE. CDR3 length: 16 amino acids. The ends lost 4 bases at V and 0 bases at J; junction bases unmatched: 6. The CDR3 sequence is CASSRDRGFLNTEAFF. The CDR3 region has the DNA TGTGCCAGCAGCCGGGACAGGGGTTTCTTGAACACTGAAGCTTTCTTT.

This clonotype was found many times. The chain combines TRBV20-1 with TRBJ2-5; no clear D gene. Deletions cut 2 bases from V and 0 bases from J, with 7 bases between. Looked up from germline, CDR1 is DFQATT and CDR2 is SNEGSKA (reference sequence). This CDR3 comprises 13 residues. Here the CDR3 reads CSARNPNQETQYF. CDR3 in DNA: TGCAGTGCTAGAAACCCCAACCAAGAGACCCAGTACTTC.

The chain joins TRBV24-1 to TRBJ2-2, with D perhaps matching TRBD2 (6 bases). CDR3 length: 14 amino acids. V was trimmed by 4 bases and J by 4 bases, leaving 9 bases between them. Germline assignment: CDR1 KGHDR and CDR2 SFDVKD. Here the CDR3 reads CATSDWDSTGELFF. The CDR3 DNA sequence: TGTGCCACCAGTGACTGGGACTCCACCGGGGAGCTGTTTTTT.

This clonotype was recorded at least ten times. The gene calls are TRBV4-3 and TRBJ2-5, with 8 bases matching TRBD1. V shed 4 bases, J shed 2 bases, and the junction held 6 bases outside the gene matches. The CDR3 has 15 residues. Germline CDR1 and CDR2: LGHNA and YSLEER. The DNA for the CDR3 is TGCGCCAGCAGCCTCGACAGGGGAGAGCAAGAGACCCAGTACTTC. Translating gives CASSLDRGEQETQYF.

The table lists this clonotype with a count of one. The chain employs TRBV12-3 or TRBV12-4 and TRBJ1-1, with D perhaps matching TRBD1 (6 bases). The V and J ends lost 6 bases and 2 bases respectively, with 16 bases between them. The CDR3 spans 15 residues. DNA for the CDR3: TGTGCCAGCAGCCGGCGGGGGGGGCCTAACACTGAAGCTTTCTTT. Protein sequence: CASSRRGGPNTEAFF.

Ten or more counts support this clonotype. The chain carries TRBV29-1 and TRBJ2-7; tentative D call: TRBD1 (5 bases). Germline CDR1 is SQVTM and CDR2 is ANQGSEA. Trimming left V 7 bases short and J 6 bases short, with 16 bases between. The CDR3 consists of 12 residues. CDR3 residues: CSATAGLVEQYF. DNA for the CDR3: TGCAGCGCCACGGCAGGGTTGGTCGAGCAGTACTTC.

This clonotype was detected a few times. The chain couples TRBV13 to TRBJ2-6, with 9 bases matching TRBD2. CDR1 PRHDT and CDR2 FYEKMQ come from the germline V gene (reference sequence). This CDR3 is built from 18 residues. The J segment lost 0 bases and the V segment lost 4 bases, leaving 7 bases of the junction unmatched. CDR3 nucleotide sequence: TGTGCCAGCAGCTCCCGACTAGCGGAATACTCTGGGGCCAACGTCCTGACTTTC. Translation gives CASSSRLAEYSGANVLTF.

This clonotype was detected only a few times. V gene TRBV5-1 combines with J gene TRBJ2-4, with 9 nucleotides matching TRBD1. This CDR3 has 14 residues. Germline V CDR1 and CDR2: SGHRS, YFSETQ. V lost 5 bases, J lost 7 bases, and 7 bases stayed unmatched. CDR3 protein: CASSWDREKNIQYF. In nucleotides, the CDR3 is TGCGCCAGCAGTTGGGACAGGGAGAAGAACATTCAGTACTTC.

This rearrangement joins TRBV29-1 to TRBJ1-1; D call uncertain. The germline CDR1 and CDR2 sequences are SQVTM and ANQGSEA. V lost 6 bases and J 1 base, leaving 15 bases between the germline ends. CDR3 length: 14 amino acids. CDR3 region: CSVDGFGGNTEAFF. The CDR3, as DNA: TGCAGCGTGGACGGTTTCGGAGGGAACACTGAAGCTTTCTTT.

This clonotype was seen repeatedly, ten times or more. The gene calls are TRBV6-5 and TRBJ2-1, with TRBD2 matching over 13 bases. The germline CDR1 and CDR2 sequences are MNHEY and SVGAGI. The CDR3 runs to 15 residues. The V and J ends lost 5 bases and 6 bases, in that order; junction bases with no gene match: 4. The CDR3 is CASSTTSGGPNEQFF. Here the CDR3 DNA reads TGTGCCAGCAGTACGACTAGCGGGGGGCCCAATGAGCAGTTCTTC.

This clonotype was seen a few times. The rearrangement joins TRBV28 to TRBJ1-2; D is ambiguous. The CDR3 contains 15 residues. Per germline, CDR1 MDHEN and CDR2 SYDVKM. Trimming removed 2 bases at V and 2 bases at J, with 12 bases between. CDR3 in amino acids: CASSLMGIGNYGYTF. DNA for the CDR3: TGTGCCAGCAGTTTAATGGGGATCGGCAACTATGGCTACACCTTC.

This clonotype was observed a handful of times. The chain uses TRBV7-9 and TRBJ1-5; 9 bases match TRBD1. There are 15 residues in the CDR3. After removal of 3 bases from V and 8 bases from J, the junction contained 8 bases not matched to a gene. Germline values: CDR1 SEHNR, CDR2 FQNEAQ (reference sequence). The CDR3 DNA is TGTGCCAGCAGCTTTAGAGGGGACAGGGATGAGCCCCAGCATTTT. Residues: CASSFRGDRDEPQHF.

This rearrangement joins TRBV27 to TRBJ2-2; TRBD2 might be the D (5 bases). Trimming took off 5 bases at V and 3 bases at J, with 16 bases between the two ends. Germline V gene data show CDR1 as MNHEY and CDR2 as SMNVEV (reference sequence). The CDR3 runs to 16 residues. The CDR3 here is CASSPRLTTDTGELFF. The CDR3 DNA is TGTGCCAGCAGTCCGAGACTAACCACGGACACCGGGGAGCTGTTTTTT.

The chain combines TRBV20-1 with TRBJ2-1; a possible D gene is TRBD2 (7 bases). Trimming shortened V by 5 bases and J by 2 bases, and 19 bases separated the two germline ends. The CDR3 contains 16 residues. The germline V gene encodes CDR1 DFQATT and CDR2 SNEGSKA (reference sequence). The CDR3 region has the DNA TGCAGTGCTGGGCTTTTGGGGGGGCTAACCTACAATGAGCAGTTCTTC. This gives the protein CSAGLLGGLTYNEQFF.

The CDR3 nucleotides are TGTGCCACCAGCAGAGGTGAGCTGGACTATGGCTACACCTTC. Residues: CATSRGELDYGYTF. The chain has TRBV15 and TRBJ1-2; D is unresolved. The CDR3 consists of 14 residues. Looked up from germline, CDR1 is LNHNV and CDR2 is YYDKDF (reference sequence). V was clipped by 1 base and J by 3 bases, with 9 bases between them.

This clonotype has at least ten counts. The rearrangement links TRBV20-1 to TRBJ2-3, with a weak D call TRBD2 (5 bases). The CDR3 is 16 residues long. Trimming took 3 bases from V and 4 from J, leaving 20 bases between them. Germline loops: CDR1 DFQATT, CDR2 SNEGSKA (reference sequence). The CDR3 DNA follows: TGCAGTGCTAGGCCTTATTTCGGAGGTATGGCAGATACGCAGTATTTT. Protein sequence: CSARPYFGGMADTQYF.